The subject of this entry is one T cell receptor beta chain. Its antigen is currently not known. Base qualities are not recorded, but no much larger clone differs from it by a single base. The germline ends are 7 bases apart after V is trimmed by 3 bases and J by 7 bases. In the germline V gene, CDR1 corresponds to SNHLY and CDR2 to FYNNEI. The CDR3 holds 13 amino acids from the cysteine to the phenylalanine. Here the CDR3 DNA is all that survives: 39 bases in frame from base 1. The sample comes from a study of radiotherapy plus CTLA-4 blockade in lung cancer listed by TCRdb under 2018. About the investigation overall: Among the enrolled patients, under 20% had an objective response, and about 29% reached disease control.

Library preparation was by the immunoSEQ multiplex PCR assay. In TCRdb, the immuneACCESS table is reduced to in-frame sequences with V and J assigned. These tables do not hold every clone; where another copy was compared, an unresolved V gene accounts for under half, and the others remain unexplained. The sample contains roughly 120,000 clones, just under 80% of them found a single time. The ten largest clones add up to approximately 5.5% of the sample. Overall study results and their limits: The strongest predictors of response, as reported, were early dynamic changes in blood T cell clones along with a rise in serum interferon-beta after radiation. After treatment with radiotherapy and ipilimumab, TCR clones that came from tumors expanded in the peripheral blood.

The study evaluated CTLA-4 blockade (ipilimumab) given together with focal radiation therapy in patients who had chemo-refractory metastatic non-small-cell lung cancer. The receptor's source is a human donor with non-small cell lung cancer who had a partial response to radiotherapy plus ipilimumab. Recombination connected TRBV2 to TRBJ1-6; there is no confident call for the D gene. The sequencing used peripheral blood, collected from a patient treated with radiotherapy plus ipilimumab. The nucleotide sequence reads TGTGCCAGCAGTGACCAGACAAATTCACCCCTCCACTTT. It codes for CASSDQTNSPLHF. The reference TRBV2 and TRBJ1-6 proteins fill in what lies around the CDR3, so the full variable domain reads EPEVTQTPSHQVTQMGQEVILRCVPISNHLYFYWYRQILGQKVEFLVSFYNNEISEKSEIFDDQFSVERPDGSNFTLKIRSTKLEDSAMYFCASSDQTNSPLHFGNGTRLTVT.